The 32 T cell receptor beta chains reported below all come from one sample, sequenced in a study of blood T cell repertoires in COVID-19. Some clones are missing from TCRdb's copy, which holds only in-frame ones; the method was immunoSEQ multiplex PCR. Among approximately 500,000 clones listed, approximately 83% were seen once. Sequences were obtained from peripheral blood. The receptors here all came from a human donor in a cohort sampled during active COVID-19.

J is TRBJ2-1 and V is TRBV5-1, with TRBD2 matching 10 bases. The CDR3 spans 14 residues. Trimming at V came to 5 bases and at J to 6 bases, leaving 5 bases not matched to a gene. Germline-derived CDR1 and CDR2 are SGHRS and YFSETQ. CDR3 in amino acids: CASRGSSGGNEQFF. The DNA for the CDR3 is TGCGCCAGCAGAGGATCTAGCGGGGGCAATGAGCAGTTCTTC.

The chain employs TRBV6-5 and TRBJ2-7, with a weak D call TRBD1 (5 bases). Per the germline V gene, CDR1 is MNHEY and CDR2 is SVGAGI. The CDR3 has 14 residues. Trimming left V 8 bases short and J 3 bases short, with 17 bases between. CDR3 loop: CASATGTPYYEQYF. CDR3 DNA: TGTGCCAGCGCCACAGGAACCCCCTACTACGAGCAGTACTTC.

The rearrangement joins TRBV19 to TRBJ2-3; TRBD2 matches 10 bases. Germline assignment: CDR1 LNHDA and CDR2 SQIVND (reference sequence). The V and J ends lost 3 bases and 6 bases, in that order; junction bases with no gene match: 12. This CDR3 comprises 17 residues. The CDR3 loop is CASSITASGSFRDTQYF. The DNA of the CDR3 is TGTGCCAGTAGTATCACGGCTAGCGGGAGCTTTAGGGATACGCAGTATTTT.

This clone has more than one count but fewer than ten. The rearrangement links TRBV27 to TRBJ2-2, with TRBD1 identical over 7 bases. This CDR3 contains 14 residues. Germline V gene sequence: CDR1 MNHEY, CDR2 SMNVEV (reference sequence). The V gene end was trimmed by 6 bases and the J gene end by 4 bases; junction bases not matched to a gene: 5. In nucleotides, the CDR3 is TGTGCCAGCAGAACAGGGGCGGCCACCGGGGAGCTGTTTTTT. It translates to CASRTGAATGELFF.

The chain employs TRBV24-1 and TRBJ2-1; the match to TRBD1 covers 9 bases. The CDR3 totals 17 residues. Germline V gene lookup returns CDR1 KGHDR and CDR2 SFDVKD. J was trimmed by 5 bases and V by 3 bases; bases with no gene match: 10. The CDR3 region is CATSDPRQGGDHNEQFF. CDR3 in DNA: TGTGCCACCAGTGATCCAAGACAGGGGGGAGACCACAATGAGCAGTTCTTC.

A single count supports this clone. The CDR3 DNA follows: TGTGCCAGCAGCGTCCGGTCAACCGGCGGAGAGACCCAGTACTTC. Translated, it gives CASSVRSTGGETQYF. The rearrangement joins TRBV9 to TRBJ2-5; D is uncertain. The CDR3 is made up of 15 amino acids. Per the germline V gene, CDR1 is SGDLS and CDR2 is YYNGEE. The V gene lost 2 bases and the J gene lost 4 bases, with 15 bases spanning the gap.

J is TRBJ2-1 and V is TRBV4-2; TRBD2 aligns across 10 bases. With 0 bases clipped from V and 8 bases from J, the junction kept 10 bases outside the gene matches. Germline assignment: CDR1 LGHNA and CDR2 YNFKEQ. This CDR3 is built from 17 residues. CDR3 sequence: CASSQESRGLANDEQFF. DNA for the CDR3: TGTGCCAGCAGCCAAGAGTCGCGGGGACTAGCGAACGATGAGCAGTTCTTC.

V is TRBV6-5 and J is TRBJ1-4, with a tentative D call TRBD1 (5 bases). V lost 0 bases and J 7 bases, leaving 12 bases between the germline ends. Germline loops: CDR1 MNHEY, CDR2 SVGAGI. This CDR3 has 15 amino acids. CDR3 sequence reads: CASSYSWGEGEKLFF. CDR3 sequence (DNA): TGTGCCAGCAGTTACTCGTGGGGGGAGGGTGAAAAACTGTTTTTT.

The genes are TRBV3-1 (or the pseudogene TRBV3-2) and TRBJ2-7; 14 nucleotides line up with TRBD2. The CDR3 is made up of 16 amino acids. V gave up 2 bases and J gave up 5 bases; unmatched junction bases: 5. CDR1 and CDR2 (germline): LGHDT, YNNKEL (reference sequence). CDR3 loop: CASSQRLAGGPDEQYF. For the CDR3, the DNA is TGTGCCAGCAGCCAACGACTAGCGGGAGGGCCCGACGAGCAGTACTTC.

V gene TRBV5-5 combines with J gene TRBJ2-7; 11 positions agree with TRBD1. CDR3 length equals 13 residues. Germline V gene sequence: CDR1 SGHKS, CDR2 YYEKEE (reference sequence). V shed 2 bases, J shed 6 bases, and the junction held 1 base outside the gene matches. In DNA form, the CDR3 reads TGTGCCAGCAGCTTAGGGACAGGGGGCGAGCAGTACTTC. The encoded protein is CASSLGTGGEQYF.

The chain has TRBV28 and TRBJ2-7; D unresolved. The CDR3 has 13 amino acids. V was shortened by 2 bases and J by 2 bases, with 7 bases between the two germline ends. Per the germline V gene, CDR1 is MDHEN and CDR2 is SYDVKM. This CDR3 is CASSLPTTYEQYF. The CDR3 DNA follows: TGTGCCAGCAGTTTACCTACGACCTACGAGCAGTACTTC.

A single count supports this clone. The CDR3 bases are TGCGCCAGCAGCCAAGATTTTCCTCGGTACACCGGGGAGCTGTTTTTT. Its protein is CASSQDFPRYTGELFF. The chain recombines TRBV4-1 with TRBJ2-2; D not resolved. The germline CDR1 and CDR2 sequences are MGHRA and YSYEKL. Trimming removed 0 bases from V and 3 bases from J, with 11 bases in between. This CDR3 contains 16 residues.

V and J are TRBV5-1 and TRBJ2-1, with TRBD1 matching over 8 bases. With V trimmed by 0 bases and J by 10 bases, 9 bases remained unmatched. The CDR3 totals 15 residues. Looked up from germline, CDR1 is SGHRS and CDR2 is YFSETQ. The CDR3 region is CASSLAGQGIIEQFF. The CDR3 DNA follows: TGCGCCAGCAGCTTGGCAGGACAGGGTATTATCGAGCAGTTCTTC.

The chain has TRBV18 and TRBJ2-7, with TRBD2 matching 10 bases. This CDR3 contains 19 residues. The germline CDR1 and CDR2 sequences are KGHSH and LQKENI. The V segment lost 3 bases and the J segment 2 bases; nucleotides outside the gene matches: 16. The CDR3, as DNA: TGTGCCAGCTCACCCGTAACGGCGAGCGGGAGGGCCTTGGCCTACGAGCAGTACTTC. This codes for CASSPVTASGRALAYEQYF. The full variable domain, completed using reference TRBV18 and TRBJ2-7, is NAGVMQNPRHLVRRRGQEARLRCSPMKGHSHVYWYRQLPEEGLKFMVYLQKENIIDESGMPKERFSAEFPKEGPSILRIQQVVRGDSAAYFCASSPVTASGRALAYEQYFGPGTRLTVT.

In regard to this clone: Because the CDR3 is missing its conserved closing phenylalanine or tryptophan, this is likely a read error. It is unclear where the CDR3 begins or ends on the DNA, so no DNA is shown, and the CDR3 is as TCRdb lists it. The rearrangement joins TRBV30 to TRBJ1-2; the table's D call, TRBD1, has no DNA check behind it. Both ends counted, the CDR3 spans 13 residues. Germline V gene data show CDR1 as GTSNPN and CDR2 as SVGIG (reference sequence). The CDR3 is CAWSEDKAPAVLL.

The rearrangement uses TRBV19 and TRBJ1-1; maybe TRBD1 (5 bases). CDR3 length: 15 amino acids. The V gene lost 5 bases and the J gene lost 3 bases, with 16 bases spanning the gap. Germline V gene data show CDR1 as LNHDA and CDR2 as SQIVND (reference sequence). CDR3 DNA sequence: TGTGCCAGTAGTGTAAGGGGCACGTCTTACACTGAAGCTTTCTTT. Translated, it gives CASSVRGTSYTEAFF.

The V and J genes are TRBV27 and TRBJ2-5, with 14 bases lining up with TRBD2. The CDR3 loop spans 17 amino acids. With 0 bases clipped from V and 7 bases from J, the junction kept 7 bases outside the gene matches. Germline lookup yields CDR1 MNHEY and CDR2 SMNVEV (reference sequence). The DNA for the CDR3 is TGTGCCAGCAGTTTATCGATCGGGACTAGCGGGAGTGGGACCCAGTACTTC. Protein: CASSLSIGTSGSGTQYF.

The chain joins TRBV11-2 to TRBJ2-7, with TRBD2 matching 11 bases. The CDR3 consists of 15 residues. With V trimmed by 1 base and J by 7 bases, 6 bases remained unmatched. Germline CDR1 SGHAT, CDR2 FQNNGV. The CDR3 DNA sequence: TGTGCCAGCAGCTTAGTAGCGGGAGGGCCCGGGGAGCAGTACTTC. Its translation is CASSLVAGGPGEQYF.

This chain joins TRBV11-3 and TRBJ2-2, with 7 bases that match TRBD1. The length of the CDR3 is 14 residues. Per the germline V gene, CDR1 is SGHNT and CDR2 is YENEEA. Trimming at V came to 5 bases and at J to 4 bases, leaving 4 bases not matched to a gene. The CDR3 is CASSNGQVTGELFF. In DNA form, the CDR3 reads TGTGCCAGCAGCAATGGACAGGTCACCGGGGAGCTGTTTTTT.

This rearrangement joins TRBV7-8 to TRBJ2-5; no clear D. The CDR3 runs to 13 residues. CDR1 is SGHVS and CDR2 is FQNEAQ in the germline V gene. Trimming removed 4 bases at V and 0 bases at J, with 6 bases between. The CDR3 nucleotides are TGTGCCAGCAGCTCCGCGGACCAAGAGACCCAGTACTTC. Its protein is CASSSADQETQYF.

This clone came up once. This chain joins TRBV25-1 and TRBJ1-2; the D gene is possibly TRBD1 (5 bases). V was trimmed by 2 bases and J by 2 bases, leaving 12 bases between them. The CDR3 is 15 amino acids. CDR1 MGHDK and CDR2 SYGVNS come from the germline V gene. The CDR3 DNA sequence: TGTGCCAGCAGTGAACTCGGGGGACCCAACTATGGCTACACCTTC. Translation: CASSELGGPNYGYTF.

The V call is TRBV5-1, the J call TRBJ1-2, with a tentative D call TRBD1 (5 bases). CDR1 SGHRS and CDR2 YFSETQ come from the germline V gene. The CDR3 runs 15 residues. V lost 2 bases and J lost 2, with 13 bases in between. The CDR3 region has the DNA TGCGCCAGCAGCTTTTCAGGGAGGACCAACTATGGCTACACCTTC. Protein sequence: CASSFSGRTNYGYTF.

The chain carries TRBV7-9 and TRBJ1-5; 9 positions match TRBD1. The CDR3 runs 15 residues. The V gene end was trimmed by 3 bases and the J gene end by 7 bases; junction bases not matched to a gene: 7. Germline CDR1 is SEHNR and CDR2 is FQNEAQ (reference sequence). CDR3 sequence reads: CASSFGTGIGQPQHF. The DNA of the CDR3 is TGTGCCAGCAGCTTCGGGACAGGGATCGGACAGCCCCAGCATTTT.

J is TRBJ1-1 and V is TRBV7-2; D is possibly TRBD1 (5 bases). The V and J ends lost 5 bases and 1 base respectively, with 8 bases between them. CDR1 and CDR2 (germline): SGHTA, FQGNSA. This CDR3 has 13 amino acids. The CDR3 DNA reads as TGTGCCAGCAGCGTTCAGGGGAACACTGAAGCTTTCTTT. Its translation is CASSVQGNTEAFF.

CDR3 nucleotides: TGTGCCTGGAGTCGACAGGGGGCGGATGAAAAACTGTTTTTT. Amino acids: CAWSRQGADEKLFF. The chain employs TRBV30 and TRBJ1-4, with 10 bases fitting TRBD1. The CDR3 contains 14 residues. CDR1 is GTSNPN and CDR2 is SVGIG in the germline V gene (reference sequence). The J segment lost 6 bases and the V segment lost 2 bases, leaving 3 bases of the junction unmatched. Using reference TRBV30 and TRBJ1-4 for the parts outside the CDR3, the full variable domain is SQTIHQWPATLVQPVGSPLSLECTVEGTSNPNLYWYRQAAGRGLQLLFYSVGIGQISSEVPQNLSASRPQDRQFILSSKKLLLSDSGFYLCAWSRQGADEKLFFGSGTQLSVL.

The V and J genes are TRBV19 and TRBJ2-1; D unresolved. Germline loops: CDR1 LNHDA, CDR2 SQIVND (reference sequence). This CDR3 has 12 residues. The V end was cut by 7 bases, the J end by 3 bases, with 7 bases between. The CDR3 region is CASTTYYNEQFF. The CDR3 DNA reads TGTGCCAGTACAACATACTACAATGAGCAGTTCTTC. The complete variable domain, with remaining parts taken from reference TRBV19 and TRBJ2-1, reads DGGITQSPKYLFRKEGQNVTLSCEQNLNHDAMYWYRQDPGQGLRLIYYSQIVNDFQKGDIAEGYSVSREKKESFPLTVTSAQKNPTAFYLCASTTYYNEQFFGPGTRLTVL.

The chain is built from TRBV3-1 (or the pseudogene TRBV3-2) and TRBJ1-2; 9 bases are a match to TRBD1. The germline CDR1 and CDR2 sequences are LGHDT and YNNKEL (reference sequence). The junction had 9 bases not matched to a gene; V was cut back by 1 base and J by 6 bases. The CDR3 is 16 amino acids. Written as DNA, the CDR3 is TGTGCCAGCAGCCAAGGTTTCGACAGGGGGATAGATGGCTACACCTTC. Its translation: CASSQGFDRGIDGYTF.

The chain joins TRBV5-1 to TRBJ2-1, with 8 bases aligning to TRBD2. The CDR3 sequence is 15 residues long. Trimming took 0 bases from V and 5 from J; bases not matched to a gene: 4. From germline, CDR1 is SGHRS and CDR2 YFSETQ. CDR3 bases: TGCGCCAGCAGCTTGGAAGCGGGAGTCAACAATGAGCAGTTCTTC. Amino acids: CASSLEAGVNNEQFF.

The rearrangement uses TRBV28 and TRBJ1-1, with 8 bases fitting TRBD1. J gave up 5 bases and V 1 base, and 9 bases lay outside the gene matches. Per germline, CDR1 MDHEN and CDR2 SYDVKM. This CDR3 is 16 amino acids long. The CDR3 sequence is CASSLSTGGVYTEAFF. The CDR3 DNA reads as TGTGCCAGCAGTTTATCTACAGGGGGGGTTTATACTGAAGCTTTCTTT. The entire variable domain, with the rest obtained from reference TRBV28 and TRBJ1-1, is as follows: DVKVTQSSRYLVKRTGEKVFLECVQDMDHENMFWYRQDPGLGLRLIYFSYDVKMKEKGDIPEGYSVSREKKERFSLILESASTNQTSMYLCASSLSTGGVYTEAFFGQGTRLTVV.

The count of this clone is one. This sequence joins TRBV9 and TRBJ2-1; the match to TRBD2 covers 9 bases. J was trimmed by 1 base and V by 0 bases; bases with no gene match: 11. The CDR3 sequence is 19 residues long. The germline CDR1 and CDR2 sequences are SGDLS and YYNGEE. The CDR3 reads CASSVGVRAGGRSYNEQFF. The DNA of the CDR3 is TGTGCCAGCAGCGTAGGCGTAAGGGCGGGAGGGCGGTCCTACAATGAGCAGTTCTTC.

The chain combines TRBV6-6 with TRBJ2-1; tentatively, D is TRBD1 (5 bases). Looked up from germline, CDR1 is MNHNY and CDR2 is SVGAGI (reference sequence). The CDR3 extends over 14 amino acids. The V end lost 2 bases, the J end lost 8 bases, and 13 bases lay between the germline ends. CDR3: CASSYNQGSDEQFF. Here the CDR3 DNA reads TGTGCCAGCAGTTACAACCAGGGAAGCGATGAGCAGTTCTTC.

This sequence joins TRBV14 and TRBJ1-3; tentatively, D is TRBD1 (5 bases). Deletions cut 7 bases from V and 1 base from J, with 8 bases between. Germline CDR1 and CDR2: SGHDN and FVKESK. This CDR3 contains 13 residues. CDR3 DNA sequence: TGTGCCAGCAATGGGGGGTCTGGAAACACCATATATTTT. It codes for CASNGGSGNTIYF.